A selection of T cell receptor beta chains follows, all from one sample in a study of metastatic and nonmetastatic thyroid tumors. TCRdb re-called the PCR reads via MiXCR. The sample lists some 23,000 clones, around 30% seen once, with about 5.7% in the top ten. The sequencing sample was made of tumor tissue. Receptors were obtained from a female donor with papillary thyroid cancer or a benign thyroid nodule (not recorded which). Some clones in this sample may be carry-over from other donors' samples. Both conserved end residues are part of each CDR3. The D gene is left open where the match is weak. Size is omitted from some rows. Given values are once, few, many or a class for expanded clones.

NA,TRBV6-1,TRBJ2-3,few,CASRLGHGTYTQYF,TGTGCCAGCAGATTGGGACATGGCACATATACGCAGTATTTT
NA,TRBV11-2,TRBJ1-4,many,CASSLWGGRANEKLFF,TGTGCCAGCAGCTTATGGGGGGGTAGGGCTAATGAAAAACTGTTTTTT
TRBD2,TRBV20-1,TRBJ2-1,NA,CSARDLASGRAFF,TGCAGTGCTAGAGATCTTGCTAGCGGGCGGGCCTTCTTC
TRBD1,TRBV18,TRBJ1-5,medium-sized,CASSPTDRGNQPQHF,TGTGCCAGCTCACCGACGGACAGGGGCAATCAGCCCCAGCATTTT
NA,TRBV5-6,TRBJ1-2,NA,CASSMVDDDFGYTF,TGTGCCAGCTCCATGGTCGACGACGACTTTGGCTACACCTTC
NA,TRBV24-1,TRBJ2-7,NA,CATSDATGSTYGQYF,TGTGCCACCAGTGACGCGACAGGTTCTACGTACGGGCAGTACTTC
TRBD2,TRBV20-1,TRBJ2-5,NA,CSAKRTSGHEETQYF,TGCAGTGCTAAGCGGACTAGCGGACATGAAGAGACCCAGTACTTC
NA,TRBV4-2,TRBJ1-2,many,CASSQPSLSGNNGYTF,TGTGCCAGCAGCCAGCCCTCTCTCTCAGGGAATAATGGCTACACCTTC
NA,TRBV10-2,TRBJ2-1,many,CASSDNRVDLFF,TGCGCCAGCAGTGACAATAGGGTGGATTTGTTCTTC
NA,TRBV24-1,TRBJ2-7,few,CATSARNGVGQYF,TGTGCCACCAGTGCCCGAAATGGGGTCGGGCAGTACTTC
TRBD1,TRBV29-1,TRBJ2-3,many,CSVGQFSSTDTQYF,TGCAGCGTGGGACAGTTTTCTAGCACAGATACGCAGTATTTT
NA,TRBV20-1,TRBJ2-1,few,CSARSIGSTYNEQFF,TGCAGTGCTAGGTCTATAGGGAGTACCTACAATGAGCAGTTCTTC
NA,TRBV6-2/TRBV6-3,TRBJ2-7,NA,CASSYDWGAYEQYF,TGTGCCAGCAGTTACGACTGGGGGGCCTACGAGCAGTACTTC
NA,TRBV3-1,TRBJ1-2,NA,CASSQYFGWGNYGYTF,TGTGCCAGCAGCCAATATTTCGGGTGGGGGAACTATGGCTACACCTTC
NA,TRBV12-3/TRBV12-4,TRBJ2-1,medium-sized,CASSSQGSEQFF,TGTGCCAGCAGTTCCCAGGGGTCTGAGCAGTTCTTC
NA,TRBV28,TRBJ2-7,NA,CASSLVGGGSSYEQYF,TGTGCCAGCAGTTTAGTAGGGGGAGGGTCGTCCTACGAGCAGTACTTC
NA,TRBV6-2/TRBV6-3,TRBJ2-5,few,CASSRARCGVLGTQYF,TGTGCCAGCAGTCGCGCCCGTTGCGGTGTTTTGGGGACCCAGTACTTC
NA,TRBV19,TRBJ2-1,NA,CASSIVPDQFF,TGTGCCAGTAGTATAGTTCCTGATCAGTTCTTC
NA,TRBV27,TRBJ2-3,many,CASSPGHPRSDTQYF,TGTGCCAGCAGTCCGGGACACCCCAGGTCAGATACGCAGTATTTT
TRBD1,TRBV20-1,TRBJ2-7,medium-sized,CSATGTGLLEQYF,TGCAGTGCCACCGGGACAGGACTCCTCGAGCAGTACTTC
TRBD1,TRBV28,TRBJ1-2,many,CASSSVFRGSGYTF,TGTGCCAGCAGTTCGGTATTCAGGGGGAGCGGCTACACCTTC
NA,TRBV12-3/TRBV12-4,TRBJ2-6,medium-sized,CASRPGQAALVLTF,TGTGCCAGCAGACCCGGACAAGCCGCATTGGTCCTGACTTTC
TRBD1,TRBV7-9,TRBJ1-2,NA,CASSRDSYGYTF,TGTGCCAGCAGCCGGGACAGCTATGGCTACACCTTC
NA,TRBV3-1,TRBJ2-5,many,CASSQGFGQQETQYF,TGTGCCAGCAGCCAAGGTTTCGGCCAACAAGAGACCCAGTACTTC
TRBD1,TRBV11-1,TRBJ1-3,NA,CASSLAAGQGGNTIYF,TGTGCCAGCAGCTTAGCTGCGGGACAGGGCGGAAACACCATATATTTT
NA,TRBV30,TRBJ1-4,medium-sized,CAWSVISREKLFF,TGTGCCTGGAGTGTAATAAGTAGGGAGAAACTGTTTTTT
NA,TRBV28,TRBJ1-5,few,CASSLVTQGNQPQHF,TGTGCCAGCAGTTTAGTCACGCAAGGCAATCAGCCCCAGCATTTT